This entry lists 4 T cell receptor beta chains sequenced from one sample in a study of shared clonotypes between healthy human individuals. Repertoires were generated with immunoSEQ multiplex PCR, while TCRdb's copy carries only in-frame clones and drops some. This table holds some 580,000 clones, roughly 98% found once. Naive-designated CD8 cells lacked CD45RO, were positively enriched for CCR7, and omitted terminally differentiated effector memory CD45RA+ cells. Source material: naive CD8+ T cells sorted from blood. These receptors all stem from a man aged 25 to 45 in good health.

This chain links TRBV9 with TRBJ2-1, with D possibly matching TRBD2 (6 bases). The V gene lost 6 bases and the J gene lost 0 bases, with 13 bases spanning the gap. This CDR3 is built from 15 residues. Germline CDR1 is SGDLS and CDR2 is YYNGEE. For the CDR3, the DNA is TGTGCCAGCACTGGAGGGCCGAGCTCCTACAATGAGCAGTTCTTC. It encodes CASTGGPSSYNEQFF.

This clone was detected once. The junction does not match germline at one end; this may be a read error. The chain is built from TRBV7-9 and TRBJ2-2; 7 positions match TRBD2. This CDR3 is 16 amino acids long. Germline CDR1 and CDR2: SEHNR and FQNEAQ (reference sequence). CDR3 nucleotides: TGTGCCAGCAGCGTAGCCGGGACTACAAACACCGGGGAGCTGTTTTTT. It yields the protein CASSVAGTTNTGELFF.

The genes are TRBV4-3 and TRBJ2-7, with 7 bases aligning to TRBD2. V gave up 1 base and J gave up 4 bases; unmatched junction bases: 7. CDR3 length: 15 residues. Germline-derived CDR1 and CDR2 are LGHNA and YSLEER. The CDR3 bases are TGCGCCAGCAGCCAAGCGGCGGGAGTTGTATACGAGCAGTACTTC. Protein sequence: CASSQAAGVVYEQYF.

The J gene is TRBJ2-7, the V gene TRBV5-4, with D maybe TRBD2 (5 bases). Germline loops: CDR1 SGHNT, CDR2 YYREEE (reference sequence). The CDR3 spans 15 residues. The V end was cut by 4 bases, the J end by 5 bases, with 19 bases between. In nucleotides, the CDR3 is TGTGCCAGCAGCCACCTGGAGGAACGCTGGAACGAGCAGTACTTC. Translating it yields CASSHLEERWNEQYF.